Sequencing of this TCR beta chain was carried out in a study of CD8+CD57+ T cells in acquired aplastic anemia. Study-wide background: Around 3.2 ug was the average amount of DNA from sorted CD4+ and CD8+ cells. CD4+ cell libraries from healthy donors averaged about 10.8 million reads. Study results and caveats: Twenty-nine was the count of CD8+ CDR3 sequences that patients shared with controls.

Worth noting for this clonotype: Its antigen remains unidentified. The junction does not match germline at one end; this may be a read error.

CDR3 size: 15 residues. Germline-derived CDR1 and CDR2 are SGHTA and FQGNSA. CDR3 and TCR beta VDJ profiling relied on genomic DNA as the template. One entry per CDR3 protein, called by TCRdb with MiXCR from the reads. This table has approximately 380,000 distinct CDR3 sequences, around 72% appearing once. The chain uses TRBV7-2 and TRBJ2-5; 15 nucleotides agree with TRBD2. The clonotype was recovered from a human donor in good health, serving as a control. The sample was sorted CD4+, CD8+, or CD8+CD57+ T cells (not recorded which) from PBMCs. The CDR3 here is CASSLEGLAGGTQYF. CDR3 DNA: TGTGCCAGCAGCTTAGAAGGACTAGCGGGGGGGACCCAATACTTC. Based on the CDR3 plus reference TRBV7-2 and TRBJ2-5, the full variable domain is GAGVSQSPSNKVTEKGKDVELRCDPISGHTALYWYRQSLGQGLEFLIYFQGNSAPDKSGLPSDRFSAERTGGSVSTLTIQRTQQEDSAVYLCASSLEGLAGGTQYFGPGTRLLVL.